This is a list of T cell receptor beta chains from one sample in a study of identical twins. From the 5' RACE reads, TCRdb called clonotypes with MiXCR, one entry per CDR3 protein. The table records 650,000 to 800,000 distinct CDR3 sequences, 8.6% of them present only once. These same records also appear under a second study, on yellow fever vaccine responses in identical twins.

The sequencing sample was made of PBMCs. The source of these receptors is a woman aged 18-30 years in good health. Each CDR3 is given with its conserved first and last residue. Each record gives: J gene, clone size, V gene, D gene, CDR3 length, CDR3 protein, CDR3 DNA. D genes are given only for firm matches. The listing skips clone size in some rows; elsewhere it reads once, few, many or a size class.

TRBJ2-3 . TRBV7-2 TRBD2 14 CASSKGTSEYTQYF TGTGCCAGCAGCAAAGGGACTAGCGAATATACGCAGTATTTT
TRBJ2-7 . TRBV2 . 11 CASSDVVEQYF TGTGCCAGCAGTGATGTGGTCGAGCAGTACTTC
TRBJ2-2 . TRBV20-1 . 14 CSALRDLNTGELFF TGCAGTGCTCTCCGGGACTTAAACACCGGGGAGCTGTTTTTT
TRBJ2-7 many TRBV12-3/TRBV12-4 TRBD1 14 CASSSLTGVYEQYF TGTGCCAGCAGTTCCCTGACAGGGGTCTACGAGCAGTACTTC
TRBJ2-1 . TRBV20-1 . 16 CSARDSGAGSYNEQFF TGCAGTGCTAGAGATTCCGGCGCAGGGTCCTACAATGAGCAGTTCTTC
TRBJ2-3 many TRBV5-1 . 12 CASRSRTDTQYF TGCGCCAGCAGGTCAAGGACAGATACGCAGTATTTT
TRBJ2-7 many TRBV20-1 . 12 CSAREGTYEQYF TGCAGTGCTAGAGAGGGGACCTACGAGCAGTACTTC
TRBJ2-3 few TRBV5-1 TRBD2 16 CASSLGSSGGIDTQYF TGCGCCAGCAGCTTGGGATCTAGCGGGGGTATAGATACGCAGTATTTT
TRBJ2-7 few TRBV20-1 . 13 CSAISGVDYEQYF TGCAGTGCTATCTCGGGGGTTGACTACGAGCAGTACTTC
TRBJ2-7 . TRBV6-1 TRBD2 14 CASYLAGVTYEQYF TGTGCCAGCTATCTAGCGGGAGTTACCTACGAGCAGTACTTC
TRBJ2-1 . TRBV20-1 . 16 CSARDLIGEDYNEQFF TGCAGTGCTAGAGATCTTATCGGGGAGGACTACAATGAGCAGTTCTTC
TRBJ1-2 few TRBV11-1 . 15 CASSPGTASNYGYTF TGTGCCAGCAGCCCAGGGACGGCTTCTAACTATGGCTACACCTTC
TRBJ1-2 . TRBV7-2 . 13 CATETDTSYGYTF TGTGCCACCGAGACGGACACATCCTATGGCTACACCTTC
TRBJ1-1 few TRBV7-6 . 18 CASSPYPALSGLNTEAFF TGTGCCAGCAGCCCCTACCCGGCACTATCAGGGTTGAACACTGAAGCTTTCTTT
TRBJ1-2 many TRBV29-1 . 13 CSVSGPRNYGYTF TGCAGCGTTAGCGGACCGAGAAACTATGGCTACACCTTC
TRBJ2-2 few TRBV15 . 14 CATSTRTDTGELFF TGTGCCACCAGCACCCGAACAGACACCGGGGAGCTGTTTTTT
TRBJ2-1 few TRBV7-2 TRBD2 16 CASSGRGTSGRNEQFF TGTGCCAGCAGTGGGCGCGGGACTAGCGGGAGGAATGAGCAGTTCTTC
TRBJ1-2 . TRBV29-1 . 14 CSGTPVGQARGYTF TGCAGCGGCACGCCGGTAGGGCAGGCCCGTGGCTACACCTTC
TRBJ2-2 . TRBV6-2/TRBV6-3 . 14 CASSPSGWAGELFF TGTGCCAGCAGTCCATCCGGGTGGGCCGGGGAGCTGTTTTTT
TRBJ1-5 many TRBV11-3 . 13 CASSFRSNQPQHF TGTGCCAGCAGCTTCAGGAGCAATCAGCCCCAGCATTTT
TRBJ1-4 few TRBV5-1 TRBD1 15 CASSRQGQANEKLFF TGCGCCAGCAGCCGACAGGGTCAGGCTAATGAAAAACTGTTTTTT